This TCR beta chain was sequenced for a study of cytomegalovirus exposure and HLA in healthy donors. Study-wide results and limits: The CMV antigen specificity of three CMV-associated chains was confirmed through in vitro analysis. Later analysis showed TCR association rates varying by HLA locus, highest for DRB1 and lowest for HLA-C. After further analysis at a later stage, 16,951 TCR beta sequences were associated with HLA alleles at 0.05 false discovery rate. It is likely that the observed cluster of highly shared sequence variants was a sequencing artifact.

A remark on this clone: Its antigen remains unidentified.

Vbeta (60) and Jbeta (13) primers were used in the PCR. Repertoires were generated with immunoSEQ multiplex PCR, while TCRdb's copy carries only in-frame clones and drops some. The data show some 95,000 clones, about 76% seen once. This CDR3 has 15 amino acids. From germline, CDR1 is SGHRS and CDR2 YFSETQ. V shed 0 bases and J shed 6 bases, with 14 bases lying between them. This chain connects TRBV5-1 to TRBJ2-3, with D perhaps matching TRBD1 (6 bases). The material sequenced was PBMCs. This clonotype originated in a woman aged 40 to 50 in good health and CMV-seronegative. CDR3 bases: TGCGCCAGCAGCTTGGTTGGGGGCCACCGTGATACGCAGTATTTT. Protein product: CASSLVGGHRDTQYF.